This T cell receptor beta chain was sequenced in a study of blood T cell repertoires in COVID-19. During active infection, Seattle patients enrolled and were then monitored through disease. TCRdb's copy holds only in-frame clones and misses some; the assay was immunoSEQ multiplex PCR. The table shows 300,000 or so clones, with roughly 92% occurring only once. Germline V CDR1 and CDR2: SGHDN, FVKESK. This CDR3 has 13 amino acids. V was shortened by 1 base and J by 2 bases, with 6 bases between the two germline ends. This TCR came from a woman aged 25 to 39 with COVID-19, enrolled during active disease. The J gene is TRBJ2-7, the V gene TRBV14; D unresolved. Sequenced sample: peripheral blood. CDR3 protein: CASSQGGAYEQYF. CDR3 coding DNA: TGTGCCAGCAGCCAAGGAGGAGCCTACGAGCAGTACTTC. The whole variable domain, remainder taken from reference TRBV14 and TRBJ2-7, is EAGVTQFPSHSVIEKGQTVTLRCDPISGHDNLYWYRRVMGKEIKFLLHFVKESKQDESGMPNNRFLAERTGGTYSTLKVQPAELEDSGVYFCASSQGGAYEQYFGPGTRLTVT.